This T cell receptor (beta chain) was observed in a study of shared clonotypes between healthy human individuals. Across the whole study: Researchers assigned three CD4 naive, three CD4 memory, two CD8 naive and one CD8 memory plate to each donor.

Study outcomes and limitations: Collection of samples was limited to blood; tissue repertoires likely differ.

The CDR3 covers 11 residues. About this clone: Its target is unknown.

Each sample came from a Caucasian adult donor living in Nashville, Tennessee. Here immunoSEQ multiplex PCR was the method, and the copy in TCRdb shows in-frame clones only, minus some. The table lists around 2.1 million clones, more than 90% of them singletons. The sequencing input was naive CD4+ T cells sorted from blood. The sample's subset: CD45RA+ positively selected. The clonotype was recovered from a man aged 18 to 35 in good health. J is TRBJ1-5 and V is TRBV21-1. TRBV21-1 is flagged as a pseudogene. This CDR3 is CASSKPYPQHF. The CDR3 DNA sequence: TGTGCCAGCAGCAAGCCTTATCCCCAGCATTTT.